This passage covers 14 T cell receptor beta chains from one sample sequenced in a study of T-cell memory formation after mild COVID-19. TCRdb fed the 5' RACE reads into MiXCR, producing one record per CDR3 protein. The sample consists of around 33,000 distinct CDR3 sequences, over 20% of them appearing once. Source material: PBMCs or a T cell subset sorted from them (not recorded which). The receptors were sampled from an adult who had mild COVID-19 (a few samples of this study predate the infection). Cell type and time point are not known.

This chain uses TRBV24-1 with TRBJ2-4, with 9 bases lining up with TRBD2. Per the germline V gene, CDR1 is KGHDR and CDR2 is SFDVKD. V lost 3 bases, J lost 0 bases, and 8 bases stayed unmatched. The CDR3 consists of 18 residues. CDR3 amino acids: CATSDPPAGGLAKNIQYF. In nucleotides, the CDR3 is TGTGCCACCAGTGATCCCCCTGCGGGGGGGCTAGCCAAAAACATTCAGTACTTC.

This clonotype was detected ten times or more. V and J are TRBV15 and TRBJ2-7, with D perhaps TRBD1 (8 bases). Germline V gene data show CDR1 as LNHNV and CDR2 as YYDKDF (reference sequence). V dropped 0 bases and J dropped 3 bases, with 12 bases sitting between them. The length of the CDR3 is 15 residues. The chain's CDR3 is CATSRDTGGGYEQYF. In DNA, the CDR3 is TGTGCCACCAGCAGAGATACAGGGGGGGGCTACGAGCAGTACTTC.

On this clonotype itself: A much more abundant neighbour one base away suggests this may be a read error. The gene calls are TRBV5-6 and TRBJ2-3, with TRBD1 identical over 8 bases. The length of the CDR3 is 16 residues. Germline loops: CDR1 SGHDT, CDR2 YYEEEE. J gave up 4 bases and V 4 bases, and 11 bases lay outside the gene matches. The CDR3 region is CASSTPAGGRPDTQYF. DNA of the CDR3: TGTGCCAGCAGCACCCCGGCAGGGGGCCGCCCAGATACGCAGTATTTT.

This clonotype has a count of ten or more. V and J are TRBV3-1 and TRBJ1-6; D call uncertain. CDR1 is LGHDT, CDR2 YNNKEL, per germline (reference sequence). V was cut by 3 bases and J by 14 bases, with 20 bases left in between. This CDR3 region has 15 residues. As DNA, the CDR3 is TGTGCCAGCAGCCAGAGTTCTGGGAGTAGATCATCCCTCCACTTT. It specifies CASSQSSGSRSSLHF.

This clonotype was seen ten or more times. The J gene is TRBJ1-2, the V gene TRBV5-4; the D gene is possibly TRBD1 (5 bases). V lost 3 bases to trimming and J lost 0 bases, with 12 bases between them. Per the germline V gene, CDR1 is SGHNT and CDR2 is YYREEE (reference sequence). This CDR3 contains 15 residues. CDR3 sequence reads: CASSSGTVANYGYTF. The CDR3 DNA is TGTGCCAGCAGCTCTGGGACGGTGGCTAACTATGGCTACACCTTC.

This clonotype occurred many times. V gene TRBV4-2 combines with J gene TRBJ2-7, with no clear D. Trimming took off 2 bases at V and 4 bases at J, with 9 bases between the two ends. Germline-derived CDR1 and CDR2 are LGHNA and YNFKEQ. This CDR3 comprises 13 residues. CDR3 nucleotide sequence: TGTGCCAGCAGCCAACATACGCCTTACGAGCAGTACTTC. The encoded protein is CASSQHTPYEQYF.

This clonotype was detected many times. The chain combines TRBV4-1 with TRBJ2-7; D is ambiguous. The CDR3 runs 15 residues. V was cut by 2 bases and J by 5 bases, with 16 bases left in between. The germline CDR1 and CDR2 sequences are MGHRA and YSYEKL. In DNA form, the CDR3 reads TGCGCCAGCAGCCAAACGTCGGGTGGGTGGGACGAGCAGTACTTC. Translating it yields CASSQTSGGWDEQYF.

In its sample, this clonotype was seen many times. The V and J genes are TRBV7-2 and TRBJ2-5; TRBD2 might be the D (7 bases). CDR1 and CDR2 (germline): SGHTA, FQGNSA. The CDR3 covers 15 residues. Trimming removed 5 bases from V and 4 bases from J, with 17 bases in between. For the CDR3, the DNA is TGTGCCAGCAGCCTGGGGGGGGCGGGTGGAGAGACCCAGTACTTC. It encodes CASSLGGAGGETQYF.

This clonotype has ten or more counts. V is TRBV18 and J is TRBJ2-3; a possible D gene is TRBD2 (5 bases). The germline gives CDR1 KGHSH, CDR2 LQKENI. The CDR3 covers 16 residues. Trimming pared 3 bases from V and 2 bases from J, leaving 15 bases between. CDR3 coding DNA: TGTGCCAGCTCACCGTCAAGGGAGAAAAACACAGATACGCAGTATTTT. Translated, it gives CASSPSREKNTDTQYF.

This clonotype has a handful of counts. The chain carries TRBV14 and TRBJ2-3; TRBD1 matches at 9 bases. The CDR3 length is 18 residues. With 1 base clipped from V and 3 bases from J, the junction kept 11 bases outside the gene matches. Per germline, CDR1 SGHDN and CDR2 FVKESK. CDR3 sequence (DNA): TGTGCCAGCAGCCAAGCAAGCCGCGGGACAGGGAGGACAGATACGCAGTATTTT. This codes for CASSQASRGTGRTDTQYF.

The chain employs TRBV12-3 or TRBV12-4 and TRBJ1-2; no clear D. Trimming cost V 6 bases and J 0 bases, with 17 bases left between them. This CDR3 is built from 16 residues. As DNA, the CDR3 is TGTGCCAGCAGCGAAGGACTGTCTTCAGCTAACTATGGCTACACCTTC. Its protein product is CASSEGLSSANYGYTF.

The genes are TRBV7-9 and TRBJ2-3; no definite D call. The CDR3 covers 12 residues. V was cut by 3 bases and J by 1 base, with 2 bases left in between. Germline V CDR1 and CDR2: SEHNR, FQNEAQ (reference sequence). CDR3 protein: CASSFRTDTQYF. The CDR3, as DNA: TGTGCCAGCAGCTTTCGCACAGATACGCAGTATTTT.

The sample holds many counts of this clonotype. This chain joins TRBV18 and TRBJ2-7; 7 bases line up with TRBD1. Germline CDR1 KGHSH, CDR2 LQKENI. The J segment lost 5 bases and the V segment lost 2 bases, leaving 9 bases of the junction unmatched. This CDR3 is 15 amino acids long. CDR3 sequence: CASSPRQGRVDEQYF. DNA of the CDR3: TGTGCCAGCTCACCAAGACAGGGAAGAGTTGACGAGCAGTACTTC. Filled out from reference TRBV18 and TRBJ2-7, the complete variable domain reads NAGVMQNPRHLVRRRGQEARLRCSPMKGHSHVYWYRQLPEEGLKFMVYLQKENIIDESGMPKERFSAEFPKEGPSILRIQQVVRGDSAAYFCASSPRQGRVDEQYFGPGTRLTVT.

This clonotype was detected ten times or more. The V call is TRBV9, the J call TRBJ2-3, with 9 bases fitting TRBD2. This CDR3 region has 15 residues. After removal of 0 bases from V and 6 bases from J, the junction contained 5 bases not matched to a gene. Germline CDR1 is SGDLS and CDR2 is YYNGEE. The CDR3 DNA sequence: TGTGCCAGCAGCGTAGGGACTAGCGTTATGGATACGCAGTATTTT. This sequence encodes CASSVGTSVMDTQYF.